The 29 T cell receptor beta chains reported below all come from one sample, sequenced in a study of response to subunit inactivated influenza vaccine. TCRdb passed the RT-PCR reads through MiXCR, listing each CDR3 protein once. Among 500,000 to 550,000 distinct CDR3 sequences, 6% to 9% were seen once, and the ten largest hold 10% to 15%. The sequences come from PBMCs from blood, collected around 25 months after vaccination. All receptors come from a man in his fifties or sixties who received an inactivated influenza vaccine.

V and J are TRBV7-2 and TRBJ2-1; unclear D gene. Germline V CDR1 and CDR2: SGHTA, FQGNSA. Trimming removed 1 base at V and 7 bases at J, with 8 bases between. The CDR3 length is 13 residues. CDR3 protein: CASSLVMRNEQFF. The DNA for the CDR3 is TGTGCCAGCAGCTTAGTAATGCGGAATGAGCAGTTCTTC.

The sample holds a few counts of this clonotype. The chain joins TRBV27 to TRBJ2-5; TRBD1 aligns across 8 bases. The germline V gene encodes CDR1 MNHEY and CDR2 SMNVEV (reference sequence). V lost 5 bases and J lost 5; bases outside the gene matches: 10. The CDR3 sequence is 15 residues long. The CDR3 DNA follows: TGTGCCAGCAGTCCGACGACAGGGGCCTGGGAGACCCAGTACTTC. Its translation is CASSPTTGAWETQYF.

This clonotype appeared a few times. The rearrangement links TRBV29-1 to TRBJ2-2; D possibly corresponds to TRBD2 (5 bases). CDR3 length: 13 residues. V shed 6 bases and J shed 6 bases, with 14 bases lying between them. Germline lookup yields CDR1 SQVTM and CDR2 ANQGSEA. CDR3 in DNA: TGCAGCGTCGGACTGACGGTCCCCGGGGAGCTGTTTTTT. Its translation is CSVGLTVPGELFF.

This clonotype appeared many times. The rearrangement links TRBV12-3 or TRBV12-4 to TRBJ2-5, with D possibly being TRBD1 (5 bases). The CDR3 extends over 14 amino acids. V shed 3 bases and J shed 1 base, with 9 bases lying between them. CDR3 nucleotides: TGTGCCAGCAGTTTCAGGCAGGGCCAAGAGACCCAGTACTTC. Residues: CASSFRQGQETQYF.

A remark on this clonotype: A clone one base away is much larger, so this may be a read error. The chain combines TRBV6-4 with TRBJ2-1; TRBD2 aligns across 8 bases. The germline CDR1 and CDR2 sequences are MRHNA and SNTAGT. This CDR3 is built from 15 residues. CDR3 sequence (DNA): TGTGCCGGCAGTCGCGTAGCGGGGTCCTACAATGAGCAGTTCTTC. This codes for CAGSRVAGSYNEQFF.

This clonotype was detected many times. The V call is TRBV5-1, the J call TRBJ2-7; weak D call: TRBD2 (5 bases). There are 14 residues in the CDR3. The V gene lost 1 base and the J gene lost 4 bases, with 12 bases spanning the gap. Germline-derived CDR1 and CDR2 are SGHRS and YFSETQ. CDR3 nucleotide sequence: TGCGCCAGCAGCTTGAGCGGAGACGTATACGAGCAGTACTTC. This encodes CASSLSGDVYEQYF.

The genes are TRBV23-1 and TRBJ1-6; D unclear. TRBV23-1 is reported as an ORF; its role is uncertain. The V end lost 10 bases, the J end lost 13 bases, and 17 bases lay between the germline ends. The CDR3 totals 12 residues. This chain's CDR3 is CANRHLPSPLHF. The CDR3 DNA reads TGCGCCAACCGACACCTACCGTCTCCCCTCCACTTT.

The table lists this clonotype with many counts. The rearrangement joins TRBV6-6 to TRBJ2-4; 9 bases fit TRBD2. CDR3 length equals 22 residues. Germline-derived CDR1 and CDR2 are MNHNY and SVGAGI (reference sequence). J lost 1 base, V lost 3 bases, and 22 bases had no gene match. CDR3 in DNA: TGTGCCAGCAGTTATGTTTCCTCGGCGGGGGGGCCGGTCCCTGGCGCCAAAAACATTCAGTACTTC. Translating gives CASSYVSSAGGPVPGAKNIQYF.

The table lists this clonotype with a few counts. This chain links TRBV11-2 with TRBJ2-7; D gene unclear. The CDR3 spans 13 residues. Between the trimmed V and J ends, which lost 2 bases and 3 bases, there was a span of 8 bases. Looked up from germline, CDR1 is SGHAT and CDR2 is FQNNGV. The CDR3 coding sequence is TGTGCCAGCAGCTTAACCGATAACTACGAGCAGTACTTC. Its translation is CASSLTDNYEQYF.

This clonotype has just a few counts. J is TRBJ2-7 and V is TRBV9, with 10 nucleotides matching TRBD2. This CDR3 comprises 15 residues. Germline lookup yields CDR1 SGDLS and CDR2 YYNGEE. Unmatched junction bases numbered 4, after V lost 4 bases and J lost 0 bases. The CDR3 nucleotides read TGTGCCAGCAGCAAGAGCGGGAGGGCCTCCTACGAGCAGTACTTC. Translating it yields CASSKSGRASYEQYF.

To note about this clonotype: This may come from a read error, since a much larger clone is one base off. This chain joins TRBV6-5 and TRBJ2-7, with D possibly matching TRBD2 (5 bases). Germline V CDR1 and CDR2: MNHEY, SVGAGI. The CDR3 spans 15 residues. The CDR3 region is CASCYDRDPSYEQYF. The CDR3 DNA sequence: TGTGCCAGCTGTTACGATCGGGATCCTTCCTACGAGCAGTACTTC.

Ten or more counts support this clonotype. An end of the junction differs from the germline gene, which may be a read error. The rearrangement links TRBV10-3 to TRBJ2-7, with 8 bases matching TRBD1. Germline-derived CDR1 and CDR2 are ENHRY and SYGVKD. The CDR3 covers 12 residues. The CDR3 nucleotides read TGTGCCAACCCGAAGACAGGGGTCTCTAAGTGCTTC. As protein: CANPKTGVSKCF.

This clonotype was detected ten times or more. The J gene is TRBJ2-1, the V gene TRBV5-1, with a weak D call TRBD2 (5 bases). This CDR3 is 14 amino acids long. CDR1 and CDR2 (germline): SGHRS, YFSETQ. V shed 1 base and J shed 6 bases, with 11 bases lying between them. The chain's CDR3 is CASSLTRAGNEQFF. The CDR3 DNA sequence: TGCGCCAGCAGCTTGACGAGGGCAGGCAATGAGCAGTTCTTC.

This clonotype was seen a handful of times. The chain carries TRBV21-1 and TRBJ2-1; the table's D call, TRBD2, was not checked against the DNA. TRBV21-1 is assigned pseudogene status. The CDR3 contains 15 residues. CDR3 sequence reads: CASTTSGGTTNEQFF. CDR3 coding DNA: TGTGCCAGCACGACTAGCGGGGGGACTACCAATGAGCAGTTCTTC.

The chain joins TRBV3-1 to TRBJ2-5; 8 nucleotides align to TRBD2. V dropped 4 bases and J dropped 3; count of bases not matched to a gene: 7. This CDR3 comprises 15 residues. Germline V CDR1 and CDR2: LGHDT, YNNKEL (reference sequence). The CDR3, as DNA: TGTGCCAGCAGCCCACCGGGGGGGCGAAAAGAGACCCAGTACTTC. Translating gives CASSPPGGRKETQYF.

This clonotype was observed a few times. V and J are TRBV24-1 and TRBJ2-5; 9 bases match TRBD1. The CDR3 totals 17 residues. The germline V gene encodes CDR1 KGHDR and CDR2 SFDVKD. J was trimmed by 7 bases and V by 5 bases; bases with no gene match: 16. CDR3 DNA: TGTGCCACCAGTGCCGTCGGACAGGGGCCGAGGTCGGGGACCCAGTACTTC. It yields the protein CATSAVGQGPRSGTQYF.

This clonotype was observed a handful of times. CDR3 amino acids: CSARDSGQGSYNEQFF. The CDR3 nucleotides read TGCAGTGCTAGAGATTCAGGGCAGGGCTCCTACAATGAGCAGTTCTTC. J is TRBJ2-1 and V is TRBV20-1; TRBD1 might be the D (5 bases). Germline V CDR1 and CDR2: DFQATT, SNEGSKA (reference sequence). This CDR3 contains 16 residues. Between the trimmed V and J ends, which lost 0 bases and 0 bases, there was a span of 12 bases.

The rearrangement uses TRBV28 and TRBJ2-2; no reliable D call. The CDR3 consists of 15 residues. Germline-derived CDR1 and CDR2 are MDHEN and SYDVKM. V dropped 3 bases and J dropped 4 bases, with 12 bases sitting between them. Here the CDR3 reads CASSLGTLRTGELFF. The CDR3 DNA reads as TGTGCCAGCAGTTTGGGCACGCTCCGCACCGGGGAGCTGTTTTTT.

This clonotype was counted between two and nine times. CDR3 region: CASSLEQVSYEQYF. In DNA form, the CDR3 reads TGTGCCAGCAGCTTAGAACAGGTCTCCTACGAGCAGTACTTC. The chain couples TRBV7-2 to TRBJ2-7; weak D call: TRBD1 (5 bases). The CDR3 has 14 amino acids. CDR1 is SGHTA and CDR2 is FQGNSA in the germline V gene. Between the trimmed V and J ends, which lost 1 base and 0 bases, there was a span of 7 bases.

J is TRBJ2-5 and V is TRBV7-2; maybe TRBD2 (7 bases). Between the trimmed V and J ends, which lost 5 bases and 5 bases, there was a span of 12 bases. Germline V lookup: CDR1 SGHTA, CDR2 FQGNSA. The CDR3 extends over 13 amino acids. In DNA, the CDR3 is TGTGCCAGCAGCCGTGCGGGGGCTGAGACCCAGTACTTC. Translation: CASSRAGAETQYF.

This clonotype turned up a few times. J is TRBJ2-7 and V is TRBV19, with TRBD1 identical over 8 bases. CDR3 length: 15 residues. The germline gives CDR1 LNHDA, CDR2 SQIVND (reference sequence). The V and J ends lost 7 bases and 1 base, in that order; junction bases with no gene match: 9. DNA for the CDR3: TGTGCCAGTACCTCAGACAGGGGAGAGTCCTACGAGCAGTACTTC. This translates into CASTSDRGESYEQYF.

The J gene is TRBJ2-2, the V gene TRBV20-1, with D perhaps assigned TRBD1 or TRBD2 (5 bases each). The CDR3 consists of 14 residues. CDR1 DFQATT and CDR2 SNEGSKA come from the germline V gene (reference sequence). V lost 3 bases, J lost 6 bases, and 14 bases lay in between. CDR3 in DNA: TGCAGTGCTAGTCTCGCTCGGGGCGCCGGGGAGCTGTTTTTT. This sequence encodes CSASLARGAGELFF.

This clonotype has a handful of counts. The genes are TRBV7-2 and TRBJ2-2; a weak D match, TRBD2 (6 bases). The germline V gene encodes CDR1 SGHTA and CDR2 FQGNSA. There are 14 residues in the CDR3. Trimming stripped 3 bases from V and 9 bases from J, with 14 bases between. The DNA for the CDR3 is TGTGCCAGCAGCTTCGGAGGGGCCCGGCGGGAGCTGTTTTTT. Its translation: CASSFGGARRELFF. Drawing the rest from reference TRBV7-2 and TRBJ2-2, the complete variable domain is GAGVSQSPSNKVTEKGKDVELRCDPISGHTALYWYRQSLGQGLEFLIYFQGNSAPDKSGLPSDRFSAERTGGSVSTLTIQRTQQEDSAVYLCASSFGGARRELFFGEGSRLTVL.

This clonotype was recorded a few times. The chain employs TRBV2 and TRBJ1-2, with a tentative D call TRBD1 (5 bases). Germline V gene lookup returns CDR1 SNHLY and CDR2 FYNNEI. CDR3 size: 14 residues. Deletions cut 5 bases from V and 0 bases from J, with 10 bases between. CDR3 bases: TGTGCCAGCAGTCGGGGCAGCCCTAACTATGGCTACACCTTC. Amino acids: CASSRGSPNYGYTF.

There are many counts of this clonotype. The V gene is TRBV12-3 or TRBV12-4, the J gene TRBJ2-3; D may be TRBD1 or TRBD2 (5 bases each). V lost 9 bases to trimming and J lost 6 bases, with 13 bases between them. CDR3 length: 12 residues. Written as DNA, the CDR3 is TGTGCCAGTGGACGGGACGAGGATACGCAGTATTTT. Translation: CASGRDEDTQYF.

Many counts were recorded for this clonotype. J is TRBJ2-7 and V is TRBV12-3 or TRBV12-4; 8 bases align to TRBD1. J was trimmed by 3 bases and V by 6 bases; bases with no gene match: 1. The CDR3 contains 12 residues. Here the CDR3 DNA reads TGTGCCAGCAGGGGACAGGTCTACGAGCAGTACTTC. Its translation is CASRGQVYEQYF.

In this sample, this clonotype turned up a few times. V is TRBV29-1 and J is TRBJ2-1; weak D call: TRBD2 (6 bases). The CDR3 is 11 residues long. Between the trimmed V and J ends, which lost 3 bases and 10 bases, there was a span of 10 bases. Germline V gives CDR1 SQVTM, CDR2 ANQGSEA. CDR3 in amino acids: CSVDPGVEQFF. In DNA, the CDR3 is TGCAGCGTTGACCCGGGAGTGGAGCAGTTCTTC.

The CDR3, as DNA: TGTGCCAGCAGTTTACACGACAGGCTGGCATACAATGAGCAGTTCTTC. Residues: CASSLHDRLAYNEQFF. The V and J genes are TRBV27 and TRBJ2-1; the D gene is possibly TRBD1 (6 bases). Trimming shortened V by 2 bases and J by 4 bases, and 15 bases separated the two germline ends. CDR3 size: 16 residues. The germline V gene has CDR1 MNHEY and CDR2 SMNVEV (reference sequence).

This clonotype was found many times. This chain links TRBV4-1 with TRBJ1-6; 11 nucleotides line up with TRBD1. Germline-derived CDR1 and CDR2 are MGHRA and YSYEKL. J was trimmed by 9 bases and V by 1 base; bases with no gene match: 2. CDR3 length equals 15 residues. The CDR3 nucleotides read TGCGCCAGCAGCCAAGCGGGACAGGGGGTTTCACCCCTCCACTTT. Translation gives CASSQAGQGVSPLHF.